These 13 T cell receptor beta chains came from one sample sequenced in a study of PD-1 blockade in classical Hodgkin lymphoma. Specified time point: cycle 4 day 1 (C4D1), after six to seven weeks of nivolumab. Each patient's relapse followed autologous stem cell transplantation, and brentuximab vedotin exposure varied. Only in-frame clones appear in the TCRdb table, and some are missing; sequencing was by immunoSEQ multiplex PCR. The table lists about 64,000 clones, about 90% of them singletons, with approximately 10% in the top ten. The sample in question was peripheral blood mononuclear cells (PBMCs), obtained before the fourth cycle of nivolumab. The receptors shown here come from a human donor with classical Hodgkin lymphoma.

The V and J genes are TRBV6-5 and TRBJ2-1, with 7 positions matching TRBD2. The length of the CDR3 is 14 residues. Germline V gene sequence: CDR1 MNHEY, CDR2 SVGAGI. The junction had 6 bases not matched to a gene; V was cut back by 0 bases and J by 10 bases. The CDR3 nucleotides read TGTGCCAGCAGTTACTCGAATGCAGCGGGGGAGCAGTTCTTC. Translation gives CASSYSNAAGEQFF.

With respect to this clone: An end of the junction differs from the germline gene, which may be a read error. J is TRBJ2-5 and V is TRBV7-7, with D possibly being TRBD1 (6 bases). CDR1 is SSHAT, CDR2 FNYEAQ, per germline (reference sequence). The CDR3 contains 13 residues. In DNA, the CDR3 is TGTGCTAGCAGCCCAGACAGGCAAGAGACCCAGTACTTC. Its translation: CASSPDRQETQYF. The variable domain in full, with the rest retrieved from reference TRBV7-7 and TRBJ2-5, is GAGVSQSPRYKVTKRGQDVTLRCDPISSHATLYWYQQALGQGPEFLTYFNYEAQPDKSGLPSDRFSAERPEGSISTLTIQRTEQRDSAMYRCASSPDRQETQYFGPGTRLLVL.

V usage is TRBV5-6 and J usage is TRBJ1-3; the D gene is possibly TRBD1 (5 bases). Germline assignment: CDR1 SGHDT and CDR2 YYEEEE. V gave up 10 bases and J gave up 7 bases, with 15 bases separating them. The CDR3 is 12 amino acids. Here the CDR3 reads CASSQGPNTIYF. The CDR3 DNA follows: TGTGCCTCCTCCCAGGGCCCGAACACCATATATTTT.

The chain has TRBV4-1 and TRBJ2-1; 8 bases are shared with TRBD2. Unmatched junction bases numbered 3, after V lost 2 bases and J lost 0 bases. CDR1 is MGHRA and CDR2 is YSYEKL in the germline V gene. There are 16 residues in the CDR3. The CDR3, as DNA: TGCGCCAGCAGCCAATTAGCGGGGTACTCCTACAATGAGCAGTTCTTC. Its translation is CASSQLAGYSYNEQFF.

This clone was picked up one time. This rearrangement joins TRBV21-1 to TRBJ1-5; TRBD1 reflects the table's D call only, with no check against the DNA. TRBV21-1 is classified as a pseudogene. This CDR3 comprises 17 residues. The CDR3 DNA follows: TGTGCCAGCAGCCCGGACAGGGAGTTATATAGCAATCAGCCCCAGCATTTT. This encodes CASSPDRELYSNQPQHF.

The table lists this clone with a count of one. This chain uses TRBV4-1 with TRBJ2-3, with D unclear. V lost 1 base and J lost 6, with 8 bases in between. Germline V gene lookup returns CDR1 MGHRA and CDR2 YSYEKL. The CDR3 consists of 13 residues. CDR3 amino acids: CASSQAGTDTQYF. CDR3 nucleotide sequence: TGCGCCAGCAGCCAAGCCGGTACGGATACGCAGTATTTT.

V gene TRBV19 combines with J gene TRBJ1-1; D gene ambiguous. Germline V gene sequence: CDR1 LNHDA, CDR2 SQIVND (reference sequence). CDR3 length: 13 residues. Trimming took 6 bases from V and 0 from J, leaving 8 bases between them. The CDR3 protein is CASSRSLNTEAFF. The CDR3 nucleotides read TGTGCCAGTAGCCGGAGTTTGAACACTGAAGCTTTCTTT. The whole variable domain, filled in from reference TRBV19 and TRBJ1-1, reads DGGITQSPKYLFRKEGQNVTLSCEQNLNHDAMYWYRQDPGQGLRLIYYSQIVNDFQKGDIAEGYSVSREKKESFPLTVTSAQKNPTAFYLCASSRSLNTEAFFGQGTRLTVV.

The chain couples TRBV11-2 to TRBJ2-7; TRBD1 might be the D (6 bases). The CDR3 extends over 18 amino acids. V lost 2 bases to trimming and J lost 4 bases, with 24 bases between them. In germline, CDR1 is SGHAT, CDR2 FQNNGV. The CDR3 region is CASSLFGPEADSSYEQYF. DNA for the CDR3: TGTGCCAGCAGCTTATTCGGTCCTGAGGCGGACAGTAGTTACGAGCAGTACTTC.

Comments on this clone: At one end the junction does not follow the germline gene, possibly because of a read error. The chain links TRBV6-4 to TRBJ2-3; no clear D gene. The CDR3 is made up of 15 amino acids. The germline gives CDR1 MRHNA, CDR2 SNTAGT. This CDR3 is CTSSDGGSPTDTQYF. CDR3 bases: TGTACCAGCAGTGACGGCGGCTCCCCCACAGATACGCAGTATTTT.

The V gene is TRBV5-6, the J gene TRBJ1-1; D not resolved. This CDR3 region has 12 residues. CDR1 and CDR2 from the germline V gene are SGHDT and YYEEEE. V gave up 6 bases and J gave up 4 bases, with 10 bases separating them. The CDR3 is CASKLGGTEAFF. CDR3 nucleotide sequence: TGTGCCAGCAAATTGGGTGGCACTGAAGCTTTCTTT.

V gene TRBV27 combines with J gene TRBJ2-2; the match to TRBD2 covers 11 bases. The CDR3 spans 17 residues. Trimming cost V 5 bases and J 3 bases; bases outside gene matches: 8. Germline V gene sequence: CDR1 MNHEY, CDR2 SMNVEV (reference sequence). CDR3 loop: CASSKTSGVVYTGELFF. CDR3 nucleotide sequence: TGTGCCAGCAGTAAGACTAGCGGGGTGGTGTACACCGGGGAGCTGTTTTTT.

In DNA, the CDR3 is TGTGCCAGTGCCCCCGAGAGAGGGTATGGCTACACCTTC. Translation: CASAPERGYGYTF. The V gene is TRBV19, the J gene TRBJ1-2; D is ambiguous. Germline lookup yields CDR1 LNHDA and CDR2 SQIVND (reference sequence). The CDR3 runs 13 residues. V gave up 8 bases and J gave up 5 bases, with 15 bases separating them.

The chain recombines TRBV5-6 with TRBJ1-6; TRBD1 matches 7 bases. V shed 4 bases, J shed 0 bases, and the junction held 4 bases outside the gene matches. This CDR3 spans 16 amino acids. Germline loops: CDR1 SGHDT, CDR2 YYEEEE. Here the CDR3 DNA reads TGTGCCAGCAGCAAGGACAGGAGCTCCTATAATTCACCCCTCCACTTT. It codes for CASSKDRSSYNSPLHF.